These T cell receptor beta chains were read from a single sample in a study of T cell changes during pregnancy in multiple sclerosis. Profiling relied on immunoSEQ multiplex PCR, and the TCRdb table lists in-frame clones only, not all of them. There are 40,000 to 50,000 clones in the sample; about nine tenths occur only once, and 9.5% to 13% lies in the top ten. The source was CD8+ T cells from peripheral blood mononuclear cells, collected after pregnancy. Source of these receptors: a female donor with multiple sclerosis, enrolled in a pregnancy study. Both conserved end residues are part of each CDR3. Fields, in order: J gene, V gene, clone size, D gene, CDR3 DNA, CDR3 protein. D genes are given only for firm matches. Size tells how often a clone was seen (once, few, many) or the class of an expanded clone, and some rows leave it out.

j_call: TRBJ2-1
v_call: TRBV5-1
clone_size: NA
d_call: TRBD2
cdr3_nt: TGCGCCAGCAGCCAACCAAGCGGGGGTGGAACCTACAATGAGCAGTTCTTC
cdr3_aa: CASSQPSGGGTYNEQFF

j_call: TRBJ2-3
v_call: TRBV5-6
clone_size: NA
d_call: TRBD2
cdr3_nt: TGTGCCAGCAGCGGGGGACTAGCGGGGGCAGATACGCAGTATTTT
cdr3_aa: CASSGGLAGADTQYF

j_call: TRBJ1-4
v_call: TRBV15
clone_size: NA
d_call: NA
cdr3_nt: TGTGCCACCAGCAAAAACACAGCAACTAATGAAAAACTGTTTTTT
cdr3_aa: CATSKNTATNEKLFF

j_call: TRBJ1-5
v_call: TRBV5-5
clone_size: NA
d_call: NA
cdr3_nt: TGTGCCAGCAGCTTGGTGGGGGCGAGGTTTAGCAATCAGCCCCAGCATTTT
cdr3_aa: CASSLVGARFSNQPQHF

j_call: TRBJ1-4
v_call: TRBV7-8
clone_size: NA
d_call: NA
cdr3_nt: TGTGCCAGCAGCTTGACTTTGGAGGGGCTGTTTTTT
cdr3_aa: CASSLTLEGLFF

j_call: TRBJ2-1
v_call: TRBV6-6
clone_size: once
d_call: TRBD2
cdr3_nt: TGTGCCAGCATCCGAGACACGGGGGGTTACAATGAGCAGTTCTTC
cdr3_aa: CASIRDTGGYNEQFF

j_call: TRBJ1-5
v_call: TRBV19
clone_size: NA
d_call: NA
cdr3_nt: TGTGCCAGTAGTGCGAGTCATGGCAATCAGCCCCAGCATTTT
cdr3_aa: CASSASHGNQPQHF

j_call: TRBJ2-7
v_call: TRBV29-1
clone_size: NA
d_call: NA
cdr3_nt: TGCAGCGTTGAGGACGGGAGCTCCTACGAGCAGTACTTC
cdr3_aa: CSVEDGSSYEQYF

j_call: TRBJ1-3
v_call: TRBV2
clone_size: NA
d_call: NA
cdr3_nt: TGTGCCAGCAGTGACCCACAGAACTCTGGAAACACCATATATTTT
cdr3_aa: CASSDPQNSGNTIYF

j_call: TRBJ2-5
v_call: TRBV19
clone_size: NA
d_call: TRBD2
cdr3_nt: TGTGCCAGTAGCGGGACTAGCGGGGGGGCCCAGGAGACCCAGTACTTC
cdr3_aa: CASSGTSGGAQETQYF

j_call: TRBJ2-7
v_call: TRBV27
clone_size: NA
d_call: TRBD1
cdr3_nt: TGTGCCACCACAACGGGGACAGGGGGCCACGAGCAGTACTTC
cdr3_aa: CATTTGTGGHEQYF

j_call: TRBJ2-7
v_call: TRBV7-9
clone_size: NA
d_call: TRBD2
cdr3_nt: TGTGCCAGCAGCCCAACGCTAGCGGCCGACTCCTACGAGCAGTACTTC
cdr3_aa: CASSPTLAADSYEQYF

j_call: TRBJ2-7
v_call: TRBV19
clone_size: NA
d_call: NA
cdr3_nt: TGTGCCAGTAGTATAGTTTCAAACGGGGAGCAGTACTTC
cdr3_aa: CASSIVSNGEQYF

j_call: TRBJ2-4
v_call: TRBV13
clone_size: NA
d_call: TRBD2
cdr3_nt: TGTGCCAGCAGCTCCACCGGGACTAGCCCGCGTTGGGCCAAAAACATTCAGTACTTC
cdr3_aa: CASSSTGTSPRWAKNIQYF

j_call: TRBJ1-1
v_call: TRBV4-1
clone_size: once
d_call: TRBD1
cdr3_nt: TGCGCCAGCAGTAAAACAGGGGATGAAGCTTTCTTT
cdr3_aa: CASSKTGDEAFF

j_call: TRBJ2-1
v_call: TRBV19
clone_size: once
d_call: NA
cdr3_nt: TGTGCCAGTAGCCTCCTTAGCGGCCCTTCAGAGCAGTTCTTC
cdr3_aa: CASSLLSGPSEQFF